One T cell receptor (beta chain) is described in this entry. Its antigen is not yet known. Qualities for individual bases were not recorded, and no much larger clone is one base off. CDR1 and CDR2, per the germline V gene, are SGHVS and FNYEAQ. Counted from cysteine to phenylalanine, this CDR3 has 15 amino acids. Only CDR3 DNA is held: 45 bases, read in frame from base 1. V drops 4 bases and J drops 4 bases, leaving 17 bases in between. Exclusion was applied to patients with uncontrolled infections, other autoimmune diseases, pregnancy or lactation. Diagnoses were based on clinical symptoms, serum thyroxine and TRAb, thyroid ultrasound and orbital computed tomography. Trizol reagent was used to extract total RNA, and RNA quality was then checked on an Agilent 2100 Bioanalyzer. TCR beta CDR3 regions were amplified from RNA transcripts. A first-round RT-PCR of the TCR CDR3 used the HTBI primer set with the Qiagen OneStep RT-PCR kit. The libraries were constructed in a second round of multiplex PCR and then size-selected and purified. Libraries were sequenced paired-end with 100 bp reads on an Illumina HiSeq2000. Per the authors' processing: Raw data were processed with SOAPnuke, discarding reads with adapters, uncalled bases, mean Phred below 15, or no exact constant-primer or identifier match. COPE v1.2.5 was used to merge the high-quality paired reads, and each unique nucleotide sequence was defined as a clonotype. MiTCR v1.1 was used to align the clonotypes against IMGT TRBV, TRBD and TRBJ reference segments. The analysis was restricted to V-J combinations with a frequency above 0.0001, which together covered 99.2% of the repertoires. A TCS score was defined as the ratio between F50 (clonal expansion) and ExV (chaos), using BLOSUM62-based TCRdist between CDR3 peptides within each V-J. Welch's t-statistics and random forest reduced roughly 500 V-J features to some 14, which were used in a naive Bayes classifier (R e1071). The Morisita-Horn index was used to measure how similar the thyroid and blood repertoires were. TCRdb applied fastp at Q25 and MiXCR to the public reads, then kept only in-frame beta chains. Every entry covers one CDR3 protein and lists the most common genes and DNA from its rows. The V and J calls here are based on TCRdb, not the publication. This sample holds 500,000 to 800,000 distinct CDR3 sequences; roughly 45% were observed only once. The ten largest account for under 8% of the sample.

The data derive from a study of T cells in Graves' hyperthyroidism and ophthalmopathy (dated by TCRdb to about 2019). A note on the overall study: A discovery cohort of approximately 97 patients, approximately 44 with Graves' ophthalmopathy and about 60 with stable Graves' hyperthyroidism, was used to find distinguishing TCR V-J signatures. Prospective prediction of ophthalmopathy was tested in an independent validation cohort consisting of 18 to 20 hyperthyroidism patients and approximately 16 patients who later progressed to ophthalmopathy. The approximately 100 discovery patients were divided at random into training and test sets in a 7:3 ratio. Thyroid tissue and blood T-cell repertoires from several Graves' hyperthyroidism patients were also compared in the study. After sampling, hyperthyroidism patients received methimazole starting at 30 mg daily, and ophthalmopathy patients received high-dose intravenous methylprednisolone. TCR Vbeta CDR3 sequencing of 130 to 150 peripheral blood samples (more than 40 ophthalmopathy, 75 hyperthyroidism and around 17 progressor patients) is reported in the paper.

Broad study findings and their caveats: During validation, the model predicted progression to ophthalmopathy a median of roughly six months ahead of onset, with 70.59% sensitivity and roughly 72% specificity. Sample size was not statistically predetermined, and investigators were not blinded to group allocation. Most expanded thyroid clonotypes (frequency above 0.001) were also detected in blood, suggesting blood repertoires may reflect thyroid immune responses. A 13 V-J signature model separated ophthalmopathy from stable hyperthyroidism, with over 85% sensitivity and about 81% specificity in cross-validation and 80%/75% in testing.

Recombination linked TRBV7-6 to TRBJ2-7; TRBD1 is a weak D gene call, 6 bases matching. Sequenced input: peripheral blood or thyroid tissue (not recorded which). The source of this sequence is an adult man with Graves' disease, either hyperthyroidism or ophthalmopathy (not recorded which). The bases read TGTGCCAGCAGCTCGGGTACTGGCGGACAGTACGAGCAGTACTTC. This translates into CASSSGTGGQYEQYF. The reference TRBV7-6 and TRBJ2-7 proteins fill in what lies around the CDR3, so the full variable domain reads GAGVSQSPRYKVTKRGQDVALRCDPISGHVSLYWYRQALGQGPEFLTYFNYEAQQDKSGLPNDRFSAERPEGSISTLTIQRTEQRDSAMYRCASSSGTGGQYEQYFGPGTRLTVT.